The clone carrying this T cell receptor (beta chain) was observed at least ten times. Its antigen is not identified. The CDR3 consists of 15 residues. Germline V gene data show CDR1 as SGHTA and CDR2 as FQGNSA. With 4 bases removed from V and 7 bases from J, the gap between germline ends came to 14 bases. The 5'RACE method, run with constant-segment primers, produced TCR alpha and TCR beta cDNA libraries (carrying sample barcodes and UMIs). Using its own MiXCR run on the 5' RACE reads, TCRdb lists one record per CDR3 protein. The repertoire consists of under 300,000 distinct CDR3 sequences, with around 15% occurring once and the leading ten covering approximately 3.5%. The data were taken from a study of T-cell memory formation after mild COVID-19. Across the study: The study found TCR clusters largely donor specific.

The study, taken as a whole, reports: Later expanders leaned CD4+, whereas clones that contracted between day 15 and 85 were balanced CD4/CD8.

The chain recombines TRBV7-2 with TRBJ1-6, with D possibly matching TRBD1 (5 bases). This clonotype originated in a man younger than 35 who had mild COVID-19 (a few samples of this study predate the infection). Cell type and time point are not known. Sequences were obtained from PBMCs or a T cell subset sorted from them (not recorded which). The CDR3 DNA follows: TGTGCCAGCAGCTCCACCCGGGACGGCAATTCACCCCTCCACTTT. The encoded protein is CASSSTRDGNSPLHF.